Below, one TCR beta chain is given with its context. Sequenced by immunoSEQ multiplex PCR; TCRdb stores in-frame clones only, minus some. The table records under 8,500 clones, roughly 70% of them present only once. This entry is derived from a study of tumor-infiltrating lymphocytes in localized non-small cell lung cancer. Study at large: Several tumor histologies, both smoking statuses, and some post-neoadjuvant chemotherapy samples were included.

The V end was cut by 7 bases, the J end by 7 bases, with 20 bases between. The CDR3 is made up of 14 amino acids. Germline V gives CDR1 MNHNY, CDR2 SVGAGI (reference sequence). The rearrangement joins TRBV6-6 to TRBJ2-7; perhaps TRBD2 as D (6 bases). The sequencing sample was made of lung tumor tissue. This receptor was identified in a human donor with non-small cell lung cancer. The DNA of the CDR3 is TGTGCCAGCATCAAGGGACTGGCGGTGAGGGAGCAGTACTTC. This sequence encodes CASIKGLAVREQYF.